The present T cell receptor beta chain was sequenced within a study of response to subunit inactivated influenza vaccine. Germline-derived CDR1 and CDR2 are MNHEY and SVGEGT. The CDR3 spans 14 residues. TCRdb used MiXCR to reprocess the RT-PCR reads, holding one entry per CDR3 protein. The sample lists approximately 700,000 distinct CDR3 sequences, about 15% occurring once. With regard to this clonotype: One junction end does not reproduce the germline sequence, and a read error may be involved.

This TCR was recovered from a man aged 50-60 years who received an inactivated influenza vaccine. This sequence joins TRBV6-2 or TRBV6-3 and TRBJ2-7, with TRBD1 as a possible D gene (6 bases). The sequences come from PBMCs from blood, collected approximately 13 days after vaccination. The CDR3 region has the DNA TGTGTCAGCAGTGAGCCGGGACAAAGATACGAGCAGTACTTC. Encoded protein: CVSSEPGQRYEQYF.